This T cell receptor (beta chain) originates from a study of shared clonotypes between healthy human individuals. Study findings and constraints: The generation probabilities recorded for non-shared clonotypes fell below those of clonotypes shared by all four donors. Naive subsets generally exceeded memory subsets in estimated richness.

The CDR3 has 14 residues. Trimming stripped 5 bases from V and 4 bases from J, with 14 bases between. CDR1 and CDR2 (germline): SNHLY, FYNNEI. As concerns this clone: What it binds is not known.

Study processing details: Quality scores were absent from the junction-only immunoSEQ sequences, so filtering differed. Profiled with immunoSEQ multiplex PCR; TCRdb holds only in-frame clones, not every one. The V and J calls and clone size were taken over from that table, and D and trimming were inferred from the DNA. The sample has roughly 1,000,000 clones; approximately 80% are singletons. The specimen was memory CD4+ T cells from PBMCs. Subset of the sample: CD45RA-negative fraction. J is TRBJ1-1 and V is TRBV2, with D unresolved. The TCR comes from a man younger than 35 in good health. Some clones in this sample may be carry-over from other donors' samples. The CDR3: CASSFLPGGTEAFF. The CDR3, as DNA: TGTGCCAGCAGTTTCTTACCAGGAGGCACTGAAGCTTTCTTT.